This T cell receptor beta chain was retrieved from a study of cytomegalovirus exposure and HLA in healthy donors. Study-wide findings and caveats: In vitro testing confirmed a few CMV-associated chains as specific for CMV antigens. Reports described diagnosis of cytomegalovirus status by the classifier as highly specific and sensitive. Usually a TCR sequence was rare, but some public TCRs were found in many donors.

As to this clone: Its antigen is unidentified.

The data were produced by immunoSEQ multiplex PCR, yet TCRdb's version contains in-frame clones alone and is incomplete. The table includes about 120,000 clones, approximately 90% detected once. This sequence was found in a woman aged 30 to 39 in good health and CMV-seropositive. Sequencing was carried out using PBMCs.

CDR3 protein: CASSAGTGGSYEQYF. CDR3 nucleotides: TGTGCCAGCAGTGCTGGGACAGGGGGCTCCTACGAGCAGTACTTC. This chain joins TRBV2 and TRBJ2-7, with 11 bases matching TRBD1. V shed 4 bases, J shed 0 bases, and the junction held 2 bases outside the gene matches. The CDR3 has 15 amino acids. Germline lookup yields CDR1 SNHLY and CDR2 FYNNEI.